These 10 T cell receptor beta chains were all obtained from the same sample, sequenced in a study of T cell responses to AZD1222 COVID-19 vaccine (dated by TCRdb to the early 2020s). The library came from the immunoSEQ multiplex PCR assay. Held by TCRdb, this immuneACCESS table contains in-frame sequences only and omits some clones. Under half of the omission traces to an unresolved V gene where checked; the cause of the rest is unknown. This sample holds about 120,000 clones; more than 85% were observed only once. The top ten hold around 7.5% of the sample. The sample's time point label, in plain terms: baseline before first vaccination. The sequencing used peripheral blood, collected on day 0 of AZD1222 vaccination. These receptors came from an adult in good health.

The chain uses TRBV4-1 and TRBJ1-2; no reliable D call. The V end was cut by 4 bases, the J end by 8 bases, with 20 bases between. Germline lookup yields CDR1 MGHRA and CDR2 YSYEKL. The CDR3 runs to 15 residues. The CDR3 sequence is CASSPTSRTAEGYTF. In nucleotides, the CDR3 is TGCGCCAGCAGCCCCACTTCGCGGACGGCGGAAGGCTACACCTTC.

The V and J genes are TRBV7-9 and TRBJ2-2; 8 nucleotides align to TRBD1. J lost 0 bases, V lost 4 bases, and 4 bases had no gene match. Germline assignment: CDR1 SEHNR and CDR2 FQNEAQ (reference sequence). CDR3 size: 16 residues. Here the CDR3 DNA reads TGTGCCAGCAGCTCACCGGGACAGGCGAACACCGGGGAGCTGTTTTTT. Translated: CASSSPGQANTGELFF.

This CDR3 reads CATRGGKFF. The CDR3 DNA reads TGCGCCACCCGGGGGGGAAAGTTCTTC. The chain has TRBV10-1 and TRBJ2-1; TRBD2 agrees at 8 bases. Germline assignment: CDR1 WNHNN and CDR2 SYGVQD (reference sequence). The CDR3 contains 9 residues. V shed 10 bases, J shed 14 bases, and the junction held 4 bases outside the gene matches.

This clone was counted a single time. The J gene is TRBJ2-5, the V gene TRBV27; 10 bases fit TRBD2. This CDR3 is 15 amino acids long. Germline V lookup: CDR1 MNHEY, CDR2 SMNVEV (reference sequence). V dropped 3 bases and J dropped 9; count of bases not matched to a gene: 10. The CDR3 reads CASSFGLAGVGSQYF. CDR3 bases: TGTGCCAGCAGTTTCGGCCTAGCGGGAGTAGGGTCCCAGTACTTC.

This rearrangement joins TRBV5-1 to TRBJ1-3; 9 bases agree with TRBD1. Germline-derived CDR1 and CDR2 are SGHRS and YFSETQ. J was trimmed by 0 bases and V by 1 base; bases with no gene match: 8. The CDR3 consists of 18 residues. The CDR3 loop reads CASSLSGQGLSSGNTIYF. CDR3 nucleotide sequence: TGCGCCAGCAGCTTGTCGGGACAGGGCCTCAGCTCTGGAAACACCATATATTTT.

The chain combines TRBV4-2 with TRBJ2-5; TRBD2 agrees at 11 bases. The junction had 20 bases not matched to a gene; V was cut back by 5 bases and J by 3 bases. Germline V gene sequence: CDR1 LGHNA, CDR2 YNFKEQ. The CDR3 length is 20 residues. CDR3 in amino acids: CASSLHALAGGGDAEETQYF. CDR3 DNA sequence: TGTGCCAGCAGCTTACACGCGCTAGCGGGGGGTGGCGACGCGGAAGAGACCCAGTACTTC.

The genes are TRBV19 and TRBJ1-1; D remains unclear. The CDR3 spans 11 residues. CDR1 is LNHDA, CDR2 SQIVND, per germline (reference sequence). Trimming shortened V by 7 bases and J by 4 bases, and 7 bases separated the two germline ends. The CDR3 bases are TGTGCCAGTAAAGGCCTCACTGAAGCTTTCTTT. It codes for CASKGLTEAFF.

This sequence joins TRBV6-6 and TRBJ1-1; TRBD1 agrees at 9 bases. Per the germline V gene, CDR1 is MNHNY and CDR2 is SVGAGI (reference sequence). The V gene end was trimmed by 6 bases and the J gene end by 9 bases; junction bases not matched to a gene: 8. This CDR3 has 13 residues. CDR3 nucleotide sequence: TGTGCCAGCAGCCCTGGAGGGACAGGGAAAGCTTTCTTT. Protein sequence: CASSPGGTGKAFF.

This clone was detected only once. V gene TRBV29-1 combines with J gene TRBJ2-1; 16 positions agree with TRBD2. Germline trimming cut 6 bases from V and 7 bases from J; bases unmatched to any gene: 12. This CDR3 region has 17 residues. Germline CDR1 SQVTM, CDR2 ANQGSEA. CDR3 coding DNA: TGCAGCGTAGTAGGTGGGACTAGCGGGAGGGCAAGGAATGAGCAGTTCTTC. Translating it yields CSVVGGTSGRARNEQFF.

J is TRBJ1-4 and V is TRBV2, with 7 bases that match TRBD1. V lost 6 bases to trimming and J lost 4 bases; unmatched junction nucleotides: 5. This CDR3 region has 14 residues. Germline V CDR1 and CDR2: SNHLY, FYNNEI. The CDR3 DNA is TGTGCCAGCAGGCAGGGACAGTTTAATGAAAAACTGTTTTTT. Translation gives CASRQGQFNEKLFF.